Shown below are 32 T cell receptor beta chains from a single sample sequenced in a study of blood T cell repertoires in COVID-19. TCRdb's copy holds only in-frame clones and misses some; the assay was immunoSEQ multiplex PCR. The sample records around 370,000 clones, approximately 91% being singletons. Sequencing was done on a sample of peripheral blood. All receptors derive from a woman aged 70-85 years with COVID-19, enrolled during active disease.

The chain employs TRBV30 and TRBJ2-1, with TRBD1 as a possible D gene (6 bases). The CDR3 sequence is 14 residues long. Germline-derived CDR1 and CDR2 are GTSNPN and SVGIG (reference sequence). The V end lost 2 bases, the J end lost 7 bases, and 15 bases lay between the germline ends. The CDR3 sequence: CAWSKTGTRNEQFF. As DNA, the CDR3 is TGTGCCTGGAGTAAGACAGGAACTCGGAATGAGCAGTTCTTC.

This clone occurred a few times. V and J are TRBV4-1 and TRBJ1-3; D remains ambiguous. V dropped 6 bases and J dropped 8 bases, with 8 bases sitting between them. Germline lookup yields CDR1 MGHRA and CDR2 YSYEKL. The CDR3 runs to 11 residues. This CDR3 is CASRSSDTIYF. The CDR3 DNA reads TGCGCCAGCAGATCTTCGGACACCATATATTTT.

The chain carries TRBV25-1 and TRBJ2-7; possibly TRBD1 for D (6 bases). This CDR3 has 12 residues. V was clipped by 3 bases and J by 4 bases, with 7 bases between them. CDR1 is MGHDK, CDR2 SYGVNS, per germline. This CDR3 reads CASSDGQYEQYF. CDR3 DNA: TGTGCCAGCAGTGACGGACAGTACGAGCAGTACTTC.

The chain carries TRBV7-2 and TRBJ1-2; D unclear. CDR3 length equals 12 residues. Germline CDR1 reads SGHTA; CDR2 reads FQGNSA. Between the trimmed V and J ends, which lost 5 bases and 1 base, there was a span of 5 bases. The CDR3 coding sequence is TGTGCCAGCAGCCCCAGTAACTATGGCTACACCTTC. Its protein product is CASSPSNYGYTF.

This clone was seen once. The CDR3 protein is CASSNQGSSGNTIYF. The DNA of the CDR3 is TGTGCCAGCAGCAATCAGGGAAGCTCTGGAAACACCATATATTTT. The chain employs TRBV2 and TRBJ1-3; possibly TRBD1 for D (5 bases). CDR3 size: 15 residues. The germline V gene encodes CDR1 SNHLY and CDR2 FYNNEI. V dropped 6 bases and J dropped 0 bases, with 12 bases sitting between them. Full variable domain (missing parts from reference TRBV2 and TRBJ1-3): EPEVTQTPSHQVTQMGQEVILRCVPISNHLYFYWYRQILGQKVEFLVSFYNNEISEKSEIFDDQFSVERPDGSNFTLKIRSTKLEDSAMYFCASSNQGSSGNTIYFGEGSWLTVV.

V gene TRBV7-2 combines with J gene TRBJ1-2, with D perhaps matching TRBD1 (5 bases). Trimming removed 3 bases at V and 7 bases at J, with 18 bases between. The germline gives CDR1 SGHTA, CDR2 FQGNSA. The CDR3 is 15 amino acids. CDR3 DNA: TGTGCCAGCAGCTTGCTAGGGACTGCCTTAGGTGGCTACACCTTC. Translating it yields CASSLLGTALGGYTF. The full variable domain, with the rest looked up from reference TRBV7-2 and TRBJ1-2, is GAGVSQSPSNKVTEKGKDVELRCDPISGHTALYWYRQSLGQGLEFLIYFQGNSAPDKSGLPSDRFSAERTGGSVSTLTIQRTQQEDSAVYLCASSLLGTALGGYTFGSGTRLTVV.

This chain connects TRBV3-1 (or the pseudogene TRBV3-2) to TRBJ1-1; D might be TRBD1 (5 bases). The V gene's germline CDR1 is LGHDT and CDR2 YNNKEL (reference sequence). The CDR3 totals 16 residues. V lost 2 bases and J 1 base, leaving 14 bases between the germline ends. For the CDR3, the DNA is TGTGCCAGCAGCCAACGACCCTCAGGGCGGAACACTGAAGCTTTCTTT. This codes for CASSQRPSGRNTEAFF.

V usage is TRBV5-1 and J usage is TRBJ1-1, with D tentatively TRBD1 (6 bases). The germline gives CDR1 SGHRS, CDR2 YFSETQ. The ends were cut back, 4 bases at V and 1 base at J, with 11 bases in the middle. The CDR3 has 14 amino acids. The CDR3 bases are TGCGCCAGCAGCAGACTACAGGGGAACACTGAAGCTTTCTTT. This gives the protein CASSRLQGNTEAFF. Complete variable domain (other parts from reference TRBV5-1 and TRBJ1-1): KAGVTQTPRYLIKTRGQQVTLSCSPISGHRSVSWYQQTPGQGLQFLFEYFSETQRNKGNFPGRFSGRQFSNSRSEMNVSTLELGDSALYLCASSRLQGNTEAFFGQGTRLTVV.

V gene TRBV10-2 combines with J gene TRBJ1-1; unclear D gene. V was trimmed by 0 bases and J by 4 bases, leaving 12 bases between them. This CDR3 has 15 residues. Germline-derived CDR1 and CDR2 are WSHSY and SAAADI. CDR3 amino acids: CASSESPVGGTEAFF. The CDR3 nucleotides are TGCGCCAGCAGTGAGTCGCCGGTTGGAGGCACTGAAGCTTTCTTT.

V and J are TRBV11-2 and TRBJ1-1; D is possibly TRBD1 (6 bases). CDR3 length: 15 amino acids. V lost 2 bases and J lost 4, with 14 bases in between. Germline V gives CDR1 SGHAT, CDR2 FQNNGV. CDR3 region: CASSLNRVDGTEAFF. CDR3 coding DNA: TGTGCCAGCAGCTTAAACAGGGTGGATGGCACTGAAGCTTTCTTT.

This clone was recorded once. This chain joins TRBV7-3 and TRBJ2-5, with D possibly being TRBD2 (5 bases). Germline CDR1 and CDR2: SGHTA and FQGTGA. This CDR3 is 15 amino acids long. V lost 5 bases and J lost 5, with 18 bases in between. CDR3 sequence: CASSQGSGTGETQYF. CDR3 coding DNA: TGTGCCAGCAGCCAAGGGTCAGGAACGGGGGAGACCCAGTACTTC.

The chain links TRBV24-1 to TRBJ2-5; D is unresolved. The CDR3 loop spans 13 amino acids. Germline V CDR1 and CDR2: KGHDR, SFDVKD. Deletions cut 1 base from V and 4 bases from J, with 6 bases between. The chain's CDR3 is CATSDFWRETQYF. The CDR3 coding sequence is TGTGCCACCAGTGATTTTTGGAGAGAGACCCAGTACTTC.

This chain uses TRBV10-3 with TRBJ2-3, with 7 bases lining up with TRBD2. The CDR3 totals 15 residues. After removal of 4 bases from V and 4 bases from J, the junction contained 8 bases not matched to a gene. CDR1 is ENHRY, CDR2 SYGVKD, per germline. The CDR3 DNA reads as TGTGCCATCAGTGGCATAGCGGGCTTGCCAGATACGCAGTATTTT. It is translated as CAISGIAGLPDTQYF.

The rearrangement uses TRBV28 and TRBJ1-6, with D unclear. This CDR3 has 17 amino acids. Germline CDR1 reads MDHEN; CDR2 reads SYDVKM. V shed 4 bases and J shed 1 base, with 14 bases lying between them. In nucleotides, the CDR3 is TGTGCCAGCAGTTCCCCCCTCAGAGGGTCCTATAATTCACCCCTCCACTTT. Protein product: CASSSPLRGSYNSPLHF. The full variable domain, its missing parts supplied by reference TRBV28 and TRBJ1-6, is DVKVTQSSRYLVKRTGEKVFLECVQDMDHENMFWYRQDPGLGLRLIYFSYDVKMKEKGDIPEGYSVSREKKERFSLILESASTNQTSMYLCASSSPLRGSYNSPLHFGNGTRLTVT.

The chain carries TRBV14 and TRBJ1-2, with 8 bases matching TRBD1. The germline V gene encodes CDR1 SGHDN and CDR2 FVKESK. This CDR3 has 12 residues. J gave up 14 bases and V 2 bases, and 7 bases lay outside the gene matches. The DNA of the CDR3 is TGTGCCAGCAGCCAATTCAGGGGGCCGGGAACCTTC. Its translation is CASSQFRGPGTF.

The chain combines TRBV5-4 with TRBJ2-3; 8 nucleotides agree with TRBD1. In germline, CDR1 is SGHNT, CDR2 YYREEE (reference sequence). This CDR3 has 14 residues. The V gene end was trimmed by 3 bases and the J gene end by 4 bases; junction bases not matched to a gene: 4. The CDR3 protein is CASSSGQGSDTQYF. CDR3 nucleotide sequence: TGTGCCAGCAGCTCCGGACAGGGCTCAGATACGCAGTATTTT.

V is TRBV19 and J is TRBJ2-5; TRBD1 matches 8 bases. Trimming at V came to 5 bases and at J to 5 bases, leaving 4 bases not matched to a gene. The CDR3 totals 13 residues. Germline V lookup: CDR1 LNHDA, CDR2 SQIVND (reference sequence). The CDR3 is CASSRGQGETQYF. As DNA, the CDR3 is TGTGCCAGTAGTCGAGGACAGGGCGAGACCCAGTACTTC.

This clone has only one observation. CDR3 amino acids: CASSARTGEQFF. For the CDR3, the DNA is TGTGCCAGCAGCGCCAGGACAGGTGAGCAGTTCTTC. The V call is TRBV9, the J call TRBJ2-1; 7 bases are shared with TRBD1. J gave up 9 bases and V 3 bases, and 3 bases lay outside the gene matches. This CDR3 is 12 amino acids long. Germline loops: CDR1 SGDLS, CDR2 YYNGEE.

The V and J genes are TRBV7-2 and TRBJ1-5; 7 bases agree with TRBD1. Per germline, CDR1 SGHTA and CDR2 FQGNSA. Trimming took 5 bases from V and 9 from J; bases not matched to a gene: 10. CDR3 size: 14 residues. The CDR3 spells CASSVGGLGGPQHF. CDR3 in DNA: TGTGCCAGCAGCGTAGGGGGCTTAGGGGGGCCCCAGCATTTT. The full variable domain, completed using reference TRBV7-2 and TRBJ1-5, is GAGVSQSPSNKVTEKGKDVELRCDPISGHTALYWYRQSLGQGLEFLIYFQGNSAPDKSGLPSDRFSAERTGGSVSTLTIQRTQQEDSAVYLCASSVGGLGGPQHFGDGTRLSIL.

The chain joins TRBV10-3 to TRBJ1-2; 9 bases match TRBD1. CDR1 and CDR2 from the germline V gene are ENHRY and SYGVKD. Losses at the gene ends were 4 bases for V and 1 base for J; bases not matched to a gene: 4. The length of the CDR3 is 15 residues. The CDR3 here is CAISAGTGFNYGYTF. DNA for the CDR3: TGTGCCATCAGTGCCGGGACAGGGTTTAACTATGGCTACACCTTC.

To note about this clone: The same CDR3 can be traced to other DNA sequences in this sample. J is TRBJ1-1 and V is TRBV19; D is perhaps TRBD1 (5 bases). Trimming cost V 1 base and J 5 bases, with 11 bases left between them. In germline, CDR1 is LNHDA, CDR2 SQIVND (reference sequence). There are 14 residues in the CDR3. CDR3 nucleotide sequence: TGTGCCAGTAGTATAGGGGGGGGACGGACTGAAGCTTTCTTT. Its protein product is CASSIGGGRTEAFF.

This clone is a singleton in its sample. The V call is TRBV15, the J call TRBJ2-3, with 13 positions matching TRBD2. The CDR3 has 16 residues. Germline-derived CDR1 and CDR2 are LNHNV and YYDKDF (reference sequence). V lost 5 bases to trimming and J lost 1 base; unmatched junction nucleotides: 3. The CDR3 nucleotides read TGTGCCACCAGCCCTGGACTAGCGGGGGGCACAGATACGCAGTATTTT. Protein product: CATSPGLAGGTDTQYF.

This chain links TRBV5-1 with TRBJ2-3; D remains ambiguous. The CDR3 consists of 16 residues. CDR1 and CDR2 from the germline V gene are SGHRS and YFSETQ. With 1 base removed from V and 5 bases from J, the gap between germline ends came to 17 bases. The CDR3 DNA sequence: TGCGCCAGCAGCTTGTCCGGGTTCTCCGACCGAGATACGCAGTATTTT. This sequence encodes CASSLSGFSDRDTQYF.

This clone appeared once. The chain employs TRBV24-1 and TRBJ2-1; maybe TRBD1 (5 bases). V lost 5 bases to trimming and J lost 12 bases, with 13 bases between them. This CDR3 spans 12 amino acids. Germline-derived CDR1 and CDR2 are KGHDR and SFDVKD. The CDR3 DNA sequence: TGTGCCACCAGTGGGGGCCCGGAAGGGCAGTTCTTC. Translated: CATSGGPEGQFF.

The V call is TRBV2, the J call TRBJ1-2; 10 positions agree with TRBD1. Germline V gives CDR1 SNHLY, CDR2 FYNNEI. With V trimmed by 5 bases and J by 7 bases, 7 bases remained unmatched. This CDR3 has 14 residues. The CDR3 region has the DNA TGTGCCAGCAGTCTAATCGGGACAGGGGTTGGCTACACCTTC. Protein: CASSLIGTGVGYTF.

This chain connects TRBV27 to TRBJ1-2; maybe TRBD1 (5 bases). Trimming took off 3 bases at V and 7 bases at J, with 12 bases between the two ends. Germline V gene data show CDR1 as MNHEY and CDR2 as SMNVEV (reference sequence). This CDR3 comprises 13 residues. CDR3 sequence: CASSLAGSFGYTF. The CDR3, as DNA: TGTGCCAGCAGTTTGGCAGGGTCTTTTGGCTACACCTTC.

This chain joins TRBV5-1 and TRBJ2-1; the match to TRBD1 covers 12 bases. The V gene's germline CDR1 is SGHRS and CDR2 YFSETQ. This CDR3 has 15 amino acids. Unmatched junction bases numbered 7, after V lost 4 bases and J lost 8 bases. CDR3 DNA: TGCGCCAGCAGCAACCGGGACAGGGGGCGGGATGAGCAGTTCTTC. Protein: CASSNRDRGRDEQFF.

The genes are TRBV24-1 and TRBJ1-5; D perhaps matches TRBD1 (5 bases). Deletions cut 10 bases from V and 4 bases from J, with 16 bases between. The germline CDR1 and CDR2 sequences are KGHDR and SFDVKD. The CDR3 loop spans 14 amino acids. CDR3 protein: CATQNGGLNQPQHF. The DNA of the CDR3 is TGTGCCACTCAGAATGGGGGGTTAAATCAGCCCCAGCATTTT.

In DNA form, the CDR3 reads TGTGCCAGCAGCCCGAGACTACGACACGTGAACACTGAAGCTTTCTTT. Translation gives CASSPRLRHVNTEAFF. The V call is TRBV3-1 (or the pseudogene TRBV3-2), the J call TRBJ1-1; the D is unclear. Trimming removed 4 bases at V and 0 bases at J, with 15 bases between. The CDR3 contains 16 residues. Germline V CDR1 and CDR2: LGHDT, YNNKEL (reference sequence).

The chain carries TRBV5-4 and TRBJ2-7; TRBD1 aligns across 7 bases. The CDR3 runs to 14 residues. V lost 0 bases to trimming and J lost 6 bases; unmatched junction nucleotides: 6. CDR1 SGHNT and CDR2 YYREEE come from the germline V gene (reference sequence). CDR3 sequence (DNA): TGTGCCAGCAGCTTGGAACAGGGGTTCTCCGAGCAGTACTTC. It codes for CASSLEQGFSEQYF.

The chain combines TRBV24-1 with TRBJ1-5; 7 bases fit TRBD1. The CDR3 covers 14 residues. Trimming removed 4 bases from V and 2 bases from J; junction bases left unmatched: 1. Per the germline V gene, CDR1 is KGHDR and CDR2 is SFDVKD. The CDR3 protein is CATSEGQGNQPQHF. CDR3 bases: TGTGCCACCAGTGAAGGACAGGGCAATCAGCCCCAGCATTTT.

The CDR3 DNA sequence: TGTGCCAGCTCACCACGAGCTAACTATGGCTACACCTTC. Its translation is CASSPRANYGYTF. The chain has TRBV18 and TRBJ1-2; D unresolved. The CDR3 totals 13 residues. The germline CDR1 and CDR2 sequences are KGHSH and LQKENI. Trimming stripped 1 base from V and 0 bases from J, with 3 bases between.